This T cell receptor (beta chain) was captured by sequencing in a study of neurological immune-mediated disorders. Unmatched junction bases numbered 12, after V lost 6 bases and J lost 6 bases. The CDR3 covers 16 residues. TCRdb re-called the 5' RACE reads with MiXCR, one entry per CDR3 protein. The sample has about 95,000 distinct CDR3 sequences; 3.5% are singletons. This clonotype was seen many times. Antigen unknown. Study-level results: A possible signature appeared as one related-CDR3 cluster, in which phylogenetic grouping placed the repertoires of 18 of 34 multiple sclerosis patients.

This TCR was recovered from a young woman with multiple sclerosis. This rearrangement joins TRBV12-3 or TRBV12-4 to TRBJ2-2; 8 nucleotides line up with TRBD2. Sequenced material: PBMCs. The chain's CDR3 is CASRKELAAKAGELFF. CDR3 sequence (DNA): TGTGCCAGCAGGAAGGAACTAGCGGCAAAGGCCGGGGAGCTGTTTTTT.